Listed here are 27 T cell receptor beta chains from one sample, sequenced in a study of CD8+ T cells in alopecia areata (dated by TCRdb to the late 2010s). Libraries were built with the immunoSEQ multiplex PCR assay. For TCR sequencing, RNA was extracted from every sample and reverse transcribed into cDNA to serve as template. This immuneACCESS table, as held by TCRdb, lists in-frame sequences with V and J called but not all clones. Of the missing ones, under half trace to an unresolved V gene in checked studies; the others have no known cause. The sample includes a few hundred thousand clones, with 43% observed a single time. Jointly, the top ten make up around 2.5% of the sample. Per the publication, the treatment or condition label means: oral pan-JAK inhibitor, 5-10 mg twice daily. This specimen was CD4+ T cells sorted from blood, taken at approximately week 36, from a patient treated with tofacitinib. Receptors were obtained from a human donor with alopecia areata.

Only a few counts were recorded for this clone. This chain's CDR3 is CASGRSAYNEQFF. DNA for the CDR3: TGTGCTAGCGGGAGGTCCGCCTACAATGAGCAGTTCTTC. The chain recombines TRBV12-5 with TRBJ2-1; TRBD2 matches at 7 bases. The CDR3 runs 13 residues. Germline V CDR1 and CDR2: LGHNT, FRNRAP. The V segment lost 9 bases and the J segment 2 bases; nucleotides outside the gene matches: 4.

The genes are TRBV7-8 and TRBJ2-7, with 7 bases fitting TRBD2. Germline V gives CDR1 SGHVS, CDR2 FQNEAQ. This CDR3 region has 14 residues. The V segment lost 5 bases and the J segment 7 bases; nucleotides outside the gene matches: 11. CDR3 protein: CASSKPTSSGEQYF. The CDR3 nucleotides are TGTGCCAGCAGCAAACCGACTAGCTCTGGGGAGCAGTACTTC. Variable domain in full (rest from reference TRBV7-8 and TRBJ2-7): GAGVSQSPRYKVAKRGQDVALRCDPISGHVSLFWYQQALGQGPEFLTYFQNEAQLDKSGLPSDRFFAERPEGSVSTLKIQRTQQEDSAVYLCASSKPTSSGEQYFGPGTRLTVT.

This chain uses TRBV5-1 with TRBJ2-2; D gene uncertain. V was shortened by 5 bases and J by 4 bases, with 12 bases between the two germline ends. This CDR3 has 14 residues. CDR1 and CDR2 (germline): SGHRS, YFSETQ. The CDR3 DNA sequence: TGCGCCAGCAGGGGGATCCCGGGCACCGGGGAGCTGTTTTTT. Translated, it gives CASRGIPGTGELFF. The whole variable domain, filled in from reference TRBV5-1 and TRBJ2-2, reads KAGVTQTPRYLIKTRGQQVTLSCSPISGHRSVSWYQQTPGQGLQFLFEYFSETQRNKGNFPGRFSGRQFSNSRSEMNVSTLELGDSALYLCASRGIPGTGELFFGEGSRLTVL.

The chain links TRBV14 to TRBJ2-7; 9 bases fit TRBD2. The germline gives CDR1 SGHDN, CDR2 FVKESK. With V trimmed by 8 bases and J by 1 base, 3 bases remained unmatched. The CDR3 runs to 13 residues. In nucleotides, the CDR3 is TGTGCCAGCTCCCTAGCGGGATCCTACGAGCAGTACTTC. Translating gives CASSLAGSYEQYF.

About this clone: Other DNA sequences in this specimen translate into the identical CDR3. CDR3 sequence: CSVHRGPGNTIYF. The CDR3 nucleotides are TGCAGCGTCCACAGGGGGCCTGGAAACACCATATATTTT. The V call is TRBV29-1, the J call TRBJ1-3; 9 bases are a match to TRBD1. The V segment lost 6 bases and the J segment 2 bases; nucleotides outside the gene matches: 2. Germline loops: CDR1 SQVTM, CDR2 ANQGSEA. CDR3 length equals 13 residues.

Here the CDR3 reads CASSPPLASGRGETQYF. The DNA of the CDR3 is TGTGCCAGCAGCCCCCCGCTCGCTAGCGGGAGAGGGGAGACCCAGTACTTC. This chain joins TRBV11-2 and TRBJ2-5; the match to TRBD2 covers 10 bases. CDR1 is SGHAT and CDR2 is FQNNGV in the germline V gene. This CDR3 is 17 amino acids long. V gave up 5 bases and J gave up 5 bases; unmatched junction bases: 14.

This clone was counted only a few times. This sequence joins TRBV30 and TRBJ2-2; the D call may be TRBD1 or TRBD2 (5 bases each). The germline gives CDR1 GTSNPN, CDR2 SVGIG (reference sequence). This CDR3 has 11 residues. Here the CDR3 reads CAGGNTGELFF. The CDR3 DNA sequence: TGTGCTGGGGGGAACACCGGGGAGCTGTTTTTT.

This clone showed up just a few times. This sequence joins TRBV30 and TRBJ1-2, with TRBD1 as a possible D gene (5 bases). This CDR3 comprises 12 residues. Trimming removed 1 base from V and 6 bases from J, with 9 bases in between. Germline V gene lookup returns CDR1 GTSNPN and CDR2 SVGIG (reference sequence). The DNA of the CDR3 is TGTGCCTGGAGTGACCAGGGAGATGGCTACACCTTC. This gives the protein CAWSDQGDGYTF.

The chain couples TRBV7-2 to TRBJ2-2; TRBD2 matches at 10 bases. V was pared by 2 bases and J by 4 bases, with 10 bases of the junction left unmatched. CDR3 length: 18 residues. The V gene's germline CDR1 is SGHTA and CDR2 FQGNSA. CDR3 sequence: CASSLLPSGSFGTGELFF. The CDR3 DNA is TGTGCCAGCAGCTTACTGCCTAGCGGGAGCTTCGGCACCGGGGAGCTGTTTTTT. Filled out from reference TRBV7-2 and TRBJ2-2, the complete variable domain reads GAGVSQSPSNKVTEKGKDVELRCDPISGHTALYWYRQSLGQGLEFLIYFQGNSAPDKSGLPSDRFSAERTGGSVSTLTIQRTQQEDSAVYLCASSLLPSGSFGTGELFFGEGSRLTVL.

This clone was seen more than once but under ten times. The CDR3 sequence: CSVQGRSNTGELFF. The CDR3 region has the DNA TGCAGCGTACAGGGGCGATCGAACACCGGGGAGCTGTTTTTT. This chain uses TRBV29-1 with TRBJ2-2; 7 positions match TRBD1. From germline, CDR1 is SQVTM and CDR2 ANQGSEA. V dropped 6 bases and J dropped 0; count of bases not matched to a gene: 4. CDR3 length: 14 residues.

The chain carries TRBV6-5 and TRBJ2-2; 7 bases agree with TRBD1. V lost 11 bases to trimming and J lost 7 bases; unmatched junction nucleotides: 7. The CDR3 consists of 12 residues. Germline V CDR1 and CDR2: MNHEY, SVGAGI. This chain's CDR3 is CASCNRGGELFF. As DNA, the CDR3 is TGTGCCTCCTGCAACAGGGGCGGGGAGCTGTTTTTT.

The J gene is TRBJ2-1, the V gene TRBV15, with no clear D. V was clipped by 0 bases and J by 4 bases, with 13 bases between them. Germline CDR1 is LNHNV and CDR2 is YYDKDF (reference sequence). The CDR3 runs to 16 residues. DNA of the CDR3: TGTGCCACCAGCAGAGATCTCGGCCGTGGGTACAATGAGCAGTTCTTC. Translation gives CATSRDLGRGYNEQFF.

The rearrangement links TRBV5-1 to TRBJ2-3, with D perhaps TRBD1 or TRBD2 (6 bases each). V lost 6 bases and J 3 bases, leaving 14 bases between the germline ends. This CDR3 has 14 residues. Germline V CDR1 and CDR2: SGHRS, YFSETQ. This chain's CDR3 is CASTRLGGTDTQYF. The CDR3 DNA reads TGCGCCAGCACCAGACTAGGGGGAACAGATACGCAGTATTTT.

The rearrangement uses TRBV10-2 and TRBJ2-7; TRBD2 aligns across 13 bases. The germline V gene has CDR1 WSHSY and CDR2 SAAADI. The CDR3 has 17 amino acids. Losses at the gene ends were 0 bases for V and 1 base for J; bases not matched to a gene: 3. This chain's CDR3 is CASSESKGLAGSYEQYF. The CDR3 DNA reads TGCGCCAGCAGTGAGTCTAAGGGACTAGCGGGATCCTACGAGCAGTACTTC.

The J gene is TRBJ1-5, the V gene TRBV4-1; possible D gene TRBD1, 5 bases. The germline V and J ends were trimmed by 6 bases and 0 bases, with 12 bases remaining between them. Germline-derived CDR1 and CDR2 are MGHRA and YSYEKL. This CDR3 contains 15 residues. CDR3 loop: CASRPTGDSNQPQHF. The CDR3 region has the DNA TGCGCCAGCAGACCAACAGGAGATAGCAATCAGCCCCAGCATTTT.

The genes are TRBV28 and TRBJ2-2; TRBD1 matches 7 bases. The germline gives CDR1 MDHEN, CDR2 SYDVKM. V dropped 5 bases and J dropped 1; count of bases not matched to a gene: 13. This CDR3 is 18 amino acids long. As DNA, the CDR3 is TGTGCCAGCAGTCCCTCGGGGAACAGGGGAAGGAACACCGGGGAGCTGTTTTTT. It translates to CASSPSGNRGRNTGELFF. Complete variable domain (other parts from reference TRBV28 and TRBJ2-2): DVKVTQSSRYLVKRTGEKVFLECVQDMDHENMFWYRQDPGLGLRLIYFSYDVKMKEKGDIPEGYSVSREKKERFSLILESASTNQTSMYLCASSPSGNRGRNTGELFFGEGSRLTVL.

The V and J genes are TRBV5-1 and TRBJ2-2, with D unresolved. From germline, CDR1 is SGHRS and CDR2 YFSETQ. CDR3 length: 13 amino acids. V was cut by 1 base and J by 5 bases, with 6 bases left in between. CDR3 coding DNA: TGCGCCAGCAGCTTGCTAGTTACCGGGGAGCTGTTTTTT. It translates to CASSLLVTGELFF.

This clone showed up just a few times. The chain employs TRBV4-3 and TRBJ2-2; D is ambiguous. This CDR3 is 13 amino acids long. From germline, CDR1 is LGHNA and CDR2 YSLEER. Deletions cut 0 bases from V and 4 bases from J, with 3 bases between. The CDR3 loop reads CASSQDATGELFF. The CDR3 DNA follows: TGCGCCAGCAGCCAAGATGCCACCGGGGAGCTGTTTTTT.

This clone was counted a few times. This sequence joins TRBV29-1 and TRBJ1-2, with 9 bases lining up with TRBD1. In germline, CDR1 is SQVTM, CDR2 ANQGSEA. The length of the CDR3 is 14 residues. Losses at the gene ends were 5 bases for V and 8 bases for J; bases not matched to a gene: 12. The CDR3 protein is CSVSRDRVENGYTF. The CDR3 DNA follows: TGCAGCGTTAGCCGGGACAGGGTTGAAAACGGCTACACCTTC. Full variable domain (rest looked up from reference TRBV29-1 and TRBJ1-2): SAVISQKPSRDICQRGTSLTIQCQVDSQVTMMFWYRQQPGQSLTLIATANQGSEATYESGFVIDKFPISRPNLTFSTLTVSNMSPEDSSIYLCSVSRDRVENGYTFGSGTRLTVV.

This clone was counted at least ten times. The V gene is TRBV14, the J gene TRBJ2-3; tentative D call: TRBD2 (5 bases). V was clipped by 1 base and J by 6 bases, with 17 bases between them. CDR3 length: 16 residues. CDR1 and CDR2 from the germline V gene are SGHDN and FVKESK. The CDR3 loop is CASSQVNEGPPDTQYF. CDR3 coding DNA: TGTGCCAGCAGCCAAGTCAATGAGGGCCCTCCCGATACGCAGTATTTT.

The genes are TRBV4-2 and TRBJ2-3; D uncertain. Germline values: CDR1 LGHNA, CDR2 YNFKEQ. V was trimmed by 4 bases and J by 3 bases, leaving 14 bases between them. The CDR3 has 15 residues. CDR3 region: CASSRTPDGTDTQYF. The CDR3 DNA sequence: TGTGCCAGCAGCCGGACCCCCGATGGGACAGATACGCAGTATTTT.

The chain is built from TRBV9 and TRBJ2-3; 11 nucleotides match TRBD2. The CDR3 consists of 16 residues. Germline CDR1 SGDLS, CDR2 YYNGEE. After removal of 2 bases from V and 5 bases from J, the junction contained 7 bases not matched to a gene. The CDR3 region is CASSVSSGRAGDTQYF. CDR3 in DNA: TGTGCCAGCAGCGTCAGTAGCGGGAGGGCCGGAGATACGCAGTATTTT. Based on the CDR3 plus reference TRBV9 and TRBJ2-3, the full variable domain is DSGVTQTPKHLITATGQRVTLRCSPRSGDLSVYWYQQSLDQGLQFLIQYYNGEERAKGNILERFSAQQFPDLHSELNLSSLELGDSALYFCASSVSSGRAGDTQYFGPGTRLTVL.

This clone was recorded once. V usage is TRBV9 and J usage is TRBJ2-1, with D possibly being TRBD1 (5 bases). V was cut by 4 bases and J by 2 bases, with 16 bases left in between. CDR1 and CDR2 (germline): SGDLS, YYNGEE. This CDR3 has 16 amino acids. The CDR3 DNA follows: TGTGCCAGCAGCCCGGCAGGGAATCCGACCTACAATGAGCAGTTCTTC. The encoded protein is CASSPAGNPTYNEQFF.

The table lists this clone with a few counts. The CDR3 DNA reads as TGTGCCAGCCTCAACAGAGGAGAGTCCTACGAGCAGTACTTC. This encodes CASLNRGESYEQYF. The chain uses TRBV6-6 and TRBJ2-7; D not resolved. The CDR3 consists of 14 residues. CDR1 is MNHNY, CDR2 SVGAGI, per germline (reference sequence). V lost 8 bases to trimming and J lost 1 base, with 15 bases between them.

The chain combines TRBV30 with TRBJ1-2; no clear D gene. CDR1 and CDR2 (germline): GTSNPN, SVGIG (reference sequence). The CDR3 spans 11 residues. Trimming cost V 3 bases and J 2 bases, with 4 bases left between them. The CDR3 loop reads CAWSLNYGYTF. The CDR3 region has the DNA TGTGCCTGGAGCTTGAACTATGGCTACACCTTC.

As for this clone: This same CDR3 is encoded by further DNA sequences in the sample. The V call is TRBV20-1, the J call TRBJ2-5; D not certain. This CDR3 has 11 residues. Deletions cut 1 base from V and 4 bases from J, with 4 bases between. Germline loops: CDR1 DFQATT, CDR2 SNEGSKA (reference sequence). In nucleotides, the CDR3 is TGCAGTGCTAGAGTAGGAGAGACCCAGTACTTC. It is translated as CSARVGETQYF.

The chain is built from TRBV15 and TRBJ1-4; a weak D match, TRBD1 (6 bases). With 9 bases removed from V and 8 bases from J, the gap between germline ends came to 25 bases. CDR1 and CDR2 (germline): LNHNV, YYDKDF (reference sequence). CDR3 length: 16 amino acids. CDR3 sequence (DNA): TGTGCCACTACTCCTACGCTTGCGAGAGGGGGAGAAAAACTGTTTTTT. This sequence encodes CATTPTLARGGEKLFF.